The sequence of this T cell receptor beta chain was determined in a study of blood T cell repertoires in COVID-19. About the research overall: The cDNA or gDNA used as material had been derived from T cells, B-cell-depleted T cells, or PBMCs.

V was clipped by 6 bases and J by 3 bases; unmatched bases: 8. The CDR3 is 14 residues long. Germline values: CDR1 SGHDT, CDR2 YYEEEE. In the original processing: Cell counts per sample came from amplifying reference gene primers. Method: immunoSEQ multiplex PCR; TCRdb's copy keeps in-frame clones and lacks some. The V and J calls and clone size are taken from that table; D and trimming were inferred from the DNA. Of 360,000 or so clones in the sample, more than 75% are singletons; the top ten hold approximately 3%. Recovered Cohort 3 donors showed two negative PCRs, clearance, or symptom resolution. Specimen: PBMCs or T cells enriched from blood (not recorded which). This clonotype originated in a woman under 40 who had recovered from COVID-19. This sequence joins TRBV5-6 and TRBJ2-7, with 8 bases aligning to TRBD1. In DNA, the CDR3 is TGTGCCAGCATGACCGGGACAGGCCTCTACGAGCAGTACTTC. Protein sequence: CASMTGTGLYEQYF.